This TCR beta chain was sequenced during a study of T-cell memory formation after mild COVID-19. The TCR alpha and TCR beta cDNA libraries, bearing sample barcodes and UMIs, were generated by 5'RACE using constant-segment primers. Each CDR3 protein gets one entry after TCRdb re-called the 5' RACE reads with MiXCR. The repertoire includes roughly 89,000 distinct CDR3 sequences, about 13% of them detected once, and about 26% sits in the top ten. V dropped 6 bases and J dropped 1 base, with 13 bases sitting between them. This CDR3 contains 15 residues. From germline, CDR1 is SNHLY and CDR2 FYNNEI. This clonotype was seen a handful of times. Its antigen is not known. Study-wide findings and caveats: Pre-infection memory harbored some responding clones, suggesting cross-reactive memory joined. Clones contracting over day 15 to 85 were CD4/CD8 balanced, with later expanders leaning CD4+.

The sequence was collected from an adult woman who had mild COVID-19 (a few samples of this study predate the infection). Cell type and time point are not known. The genes are TRBV2 and TRBJ2-4; D is possibly TRBD2 (5 bases). The sequenced sample consisted of PBMCs or a T cell subset sorted from them (not recorded which). CDR3 DNA sequence: TGTGCCAGCAGCATGGAGGTGGGGGCCAAAAACATTCAGTACTTC. It specifies CASSMEVGAKNIQYF.